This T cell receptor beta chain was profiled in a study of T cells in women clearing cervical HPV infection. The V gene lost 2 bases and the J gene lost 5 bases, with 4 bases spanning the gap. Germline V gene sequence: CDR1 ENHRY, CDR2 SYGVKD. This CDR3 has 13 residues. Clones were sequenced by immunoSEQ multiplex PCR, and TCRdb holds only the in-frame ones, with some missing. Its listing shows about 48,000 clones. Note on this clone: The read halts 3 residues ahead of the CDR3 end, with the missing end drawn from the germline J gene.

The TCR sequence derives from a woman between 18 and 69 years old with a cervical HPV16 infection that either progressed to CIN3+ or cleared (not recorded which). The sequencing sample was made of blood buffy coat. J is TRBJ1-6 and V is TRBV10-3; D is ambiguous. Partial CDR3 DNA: TGTGCCATCAGTGAGCCAAATAATTCACCC. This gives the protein CAISEPNNSP. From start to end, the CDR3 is CAISEPNNSPLHF.